This passage covers 11 T cell receptor beta chains from one sample sequenced in a study of blood T cell repertoires in COVID-19. Profiling relied on immunoSEQ multiplex PCR, and the TCRdb table lists in-frame clones only, not all of them. Among more than 250,000 clones listed, approximately 89% were seen once. Sample: PBMCs or T cells enriched from blood (not recorded which). Receptors were obtained from a woman younger than 30 who had recovered from COVID-19.

The rearrangement links TRBV5-1 to TRBJ2-1, with a tentative D call TRBD1 (6 bases). The ends were cut back, 4 bases at V and 3 bases at J, with 11 bases in the middle. Germline V gene data show CDR1 as SGHRS and CDR2 as YFSETQ. CDR3 length: 14 amino acids. Here the CDR3 DNA reads TGCGCCAGCAGCCTAGGGGGTTACTACAATGAGCAGTTCTTC. Its translation: CASSLGGYYNEQFF.

The gene calls are TRBV28 and TRBJ2-7; no reliable D call. The V gene's germline CDR1 is MDHEN and CDR2 SYDVKM. The CDR3 runs to 15 residues. Trimming pared 3 bases from V and 0 bases from J, leaving 12 bases between. CDR3 loop: CASSLLVRSSYEQYF. As DNA, the CDR3 is TGTGCCAGCAGTTTGTTGGTGCGGTCCTCCTACGAGCAGTACTTC.

V and J are TRBV5-1 and TRBJ2-1; the match to TRBD2 covers 12 bases. The CDR3 is made up of 15 amino acids. J gave up 5 bases and V 4 bases, and 4 bases lay outside the gene matches. Germline loops: CDR1 SGHRS, CDR2 YFSETQ. The CDR3 DNA sequence: TGCGCCAGCAGCCCGACTAGCGGGAGACACAATGAGCAGTTCTTC. Translating it yields CASSPTSGRHNEQFF.

The CDR3 nucleotides are TGCAGTGCTAGCCCCCGGTACGAGCAGTACTTC. Translated: CSASPRYEQYF. This chain connects TRBV20-1 to TRBJ2-7, with unresolved D. The germline gives CDR1 DFQATT, CDR2 SNEGSKA (reference sequence). This CDR3 has 11 amino acids. Trimming removed 3 bases from V and 4 bases from J, with 7 bases in between.

The genes are TRBV10-3 and TRBJ2-3; 10 bases match TRBD2. Germline V gene lookup returns CDR1 ENHRY and CDR2 SYGVKD. V gave up 4 bases and J gave up 1 base; unmatched junction bases: 2. This CDR3 comprises 15 residues. CDR3 in amino acids: CAISATSGGTDTQYF. DNA of the CDR3: TGTGCCATCAGTGCAACTAGCGGGGGCACAGATACGCAGTATTTT.

V usage is TRBV5-8 and J usage is TRBJ2-3; TRBD2 might be the D (6 bases). The CDR3 runs 15 residues. V lost 4 bases and J 4 bases, leaving 16 bases between the germline ends. Germline V lookup: CDR1 SGHTS, CDR2 YDEGEE. CDR3 in amino acids: CASSKRRGLPDTQYF. The CDR3 DNA follows: TGTGCCAGCAGCAAGCGGAGGGGTCTCCCAGATACGCAGTATTTT.

The V gene is TRBV4-1, the J gene TRBJ2-3, with D hard to call. The CDR3 covers 16 residues. V lost 1 base to trimming and J lost 0 bases, with 11 bases between them. Germline assignment: CDR1 MGHRA and CDR2 YSYEKL. The CDR3 is CASSQGMRSSTDTQYF. CDR3 DNA: TGCGCCAGCAGCCAAGGTATGAGGAGTAGCACAGATACGCAGTATTTT.

The CDR3 bases are TGTGCCAGCAGTTTACTCCAACGGGCTTTCTTT. Translation gives CASSLLQRAFF. J is TRBJ1-1 and V is TRBV28, with D uncertain. Looked up from germline, CDR1 is MDHEN and CDR2 is SYDVKM. V dropped 2 bases and J dropped 11 bases, with 9 bases sitting between them. This CDR3 has 11 residues.

The chain recombines TRBV14 with TRBJ2-7; TRBD2 agrees at 11 bases. Trimming at V came to 5 bases and at J to 4 bases, leaving 4 bases not matched to a gene. The germline gives CDR1 SGHDN, CDR2 FVKESK. This CDR3 comprises 14 residues. In DNA, the CDR3 is TGTGCCAGCAGCAAACTAGCGGGGGATTACGAGCAGTACTTC. This codes for CASSKLAGDYEQYF.

The rearrangement uses TRBV28 and TRBJ2-2; 8 positions match TRBD1. The CDR3 loop spans 15 amino acids. Germline CDR1 reads MDHEN; CDR2 reads SYDVKM. The V and J ends lost 5 bases and 2 bases, in that order; junction bases with no gene match: 4. CDR3 protein: CASSRDRSNTGELFF. The DNA of the CDR3 is TGTGCCAGCAGTCGGGACAGGTCTAACACCGGGGAGCTGTTTTTT.

This clone was picked up many times. This chain links TRBV3-1 (or the pseudogene TRBV3-2) with TRBJ2-1; D gene unclear. Germline V lookup: CDR1 LGHDT, CDR2 YNNKEL (reference sequence). The V and J ends lost 4 bases and 6 bases respectively, with 7 bases between them. The CDR3 spans 12 residues. CDR3 in amino acids: CASSPNSNEQFF. The CDR3 DNA follows: TGTGCCAGCAGCCCGAATAGCAATGAGCAGTTCTTC.